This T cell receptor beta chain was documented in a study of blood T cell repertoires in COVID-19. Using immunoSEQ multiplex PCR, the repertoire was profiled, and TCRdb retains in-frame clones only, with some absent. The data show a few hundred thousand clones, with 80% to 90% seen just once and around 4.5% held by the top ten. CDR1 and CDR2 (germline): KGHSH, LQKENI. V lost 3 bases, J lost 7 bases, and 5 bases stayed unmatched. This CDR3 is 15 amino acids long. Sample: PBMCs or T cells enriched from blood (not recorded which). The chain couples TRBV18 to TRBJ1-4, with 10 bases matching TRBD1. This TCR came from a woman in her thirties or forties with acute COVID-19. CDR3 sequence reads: CASSPFGDRGEKLFF. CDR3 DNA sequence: TGTGCCAGCTCACCGTTTGGGGACAGGGGTGAAAAACTGTTTTTT.